A selection of T cell receptor beta chains follows, all from one sample in a study of T cell repertoires in cytomegalovirus infection. No antigen has been identified for these receptors. TCRdb re-called the reads through MiXCR, storing one row per CDR3 protein. The table has around 570,000 distinct CDR3 sequences, roughly 43% seen once. The sequences come from cultured PBMCs, collected from culture after CMV antigen stimulation. All receptors derive from a human donor in good health (CMV status not recorded). Some clones in this sample may be carry-over from other donors' samples. CDR3s include the opening cysteine and the closing phenylalanine or tryptophan. The D gene is left open where the match is weak.

J | V | D | CDR3
TRBJ2-5 | TRBV12-3/TRBV12-4 | . | CASSPYLRAQETQYF
TRBJ2-7 | TRBV19 | TRBD1 | CASGQVGPGSYEQYF
TRBJ2-7 | TRBV2 | . | CASSASTITYEQYF
TRBJ2-3 | TRBV7-2 | . | CASAPTGTDTQYF
TRBJ2-3 | TRBV7-2 | . | CASSLRWQGQYF
TRBJ1-1 | TRBV5-6 | . | CASSLWRFEAFF
TRBJ1-2 | TRBV4-2 | . | CASSQEDTRGYTF
TRBJ2-1 | TRBV27 | . | CASSLSMSINEQFF
TRBJ2-3 | TRBV4-2 | . | CASSPTTVTDTQYF
TRBJ1-5 | TRBV6-1 | . | CASSERRSANQPQHF
TRBJ1-3 | TRBV7-2 | . | CASRADSSGNTIYF
TRBJ2-7 | TRBV10-3 | TRBD2 | CAISEVAGGPGEQYF
TRBJ2-2 | TRBV7-2 | TRBD2 | CASSWTGTSGAGELFF
TRBJ2-2 | TRBV6-4 | TRBD2 | CASSPRGAGVATGELFF
TRBJ2-2 | TRBV7-4 | TRBD2 | CASAKAGGLAPTGELFF
TRBJ1-1 | TRBV28 | . | CASSPIRVNTVAFF
TRBJ2-5 | TRBV7-2 | TRBD2 | CASSSFPWASGREETQYF
TRBJ2-5 | TRBV2 | . | CASRTRRHETQYF
TRBJ2-5 | TRBV4-2 | TRBD2 | CASSQDTGLAGETQYF
TRBJ2-2 | TRBV7-2 | . | CASTRTGVDAGELFF
TRBJ1-2 | TRBV7-2 | . | CASSPPGSWGYTF
TRBJ1-1 | TRBV12-3/TRBV12-4 | . | CASSLAWGATEAFF
TRBJ1-2 | TRBV6-1 | . | CASRIRGSYGYTF
TRBJ2-1 | TRBV7-2 | TRBD2 | CASSPSAGGLGNEQFF
TRBJ2-1 | TRBV7-9 | TRBD2 | CALLPGLAGNEQFF
TRBJ2-5 | TRBV7-2 | . | CASTRSPQETQYF
TRBJ2-5 | TRBV5-6 | . | CASSLGVTIETQYF
TRBJ1-1 | TRBV20-1 | . | CSARDLTGARAEAFF
TRBJ2-5 | TRBV4-3 | . | CASSQERGETQYF
TRBJ2-1 | TRBV7-2 | . | CASSLRGGRLRDPSTNEQFF
TRBJ1-4 | TRBV2 | TRBD1 | CASNPDRAANEKLFF
TRBJ2-5 | TRBV7-4 | TRBD2 | CASSHKLAALQETQYF
TRBJ2-7 | TRBV7-6 | . | CASSFLDAAYEQYF
TRBJ1-2 | TRBV12-5 | . | CASGFGGLYGYNF
TRBJ2-1 | TRBV19 | TRBD2 | CARRLWVGREVHNEQFF
TRBJ2-7 | TRBV29-1 | . | CSGVLSPDYEQYF
TRBJ2-1 | TRBV7-8 | TRBD2 | CASRMTSGSGNEQFF
TRBJ2-1 | TRBV12-3/TRBV12-4 | . | CASSFVPGEGYYNEQFF
TRBJ2-3 | TRBV28 | TRBD1 | CASSLTEGQVTDTQYF
TRBJ1-6 | TRBV27 | . | CASSIGVSYNSPLHF
TRBJ2-1 | TRBV7-8 | . | CASSSRAGFSNEQFF
TRBJ2-1 | TRBV6-8 | TRBD1 | CASSYNRGSGNEQFF
TRBJ2-7 | TRBV7-3 | TRBD1 | CASSSGQGVSYEQYF
TRBJ1-2 | TRBV20-1 | TRBD1 | CSADPGQKTRYTF
TRBJ2-5 | TRBV4-1 | . | CASSSRDGKTSETQYF